What follows is one T cell receptor (beta chain) and its context. Antigen: not known. These data originate in a study of cytomegalovirus exposure and HLA in healthy donors. The study ran its PCR with 60 Vbeta and 13 Jbeta primers. Sequenced by immunoSEQ multiplex PCR; TCRdb stores in-frame clones only, minus some. The sample carries nearly 110,000 clones, over 65% recorded once. Study-level results: Beyond CMV serostatus, there was no information to go on about immune exposure.

CDR3 length equals 13 residues. Trimming took off 1 base at V and 14 bases at J, with 18 bases between the two ends. Germline V gives CDR1 GTSNPN, CDR2 SVGIG (reference sequence). The sequenced sample was PBMCs. This rearrangement joins TRBV30 to TRBJ2-1; D is possibly TRBD1 (6 bases). This sequence originates from a woman aged 40-49 years in good health and CMV-seropositive. This chain's CDR3 is CAWSGLTGSREFF. In DNA form, the CDR3 reads TGTGCCTGGAGTGGCCTAACAGGGTCCAGGGAGTTCTTC.